This is a list of T cell receptor beta chains from one sample in a study of blood T cell repertoires in COVID-19. Sequenced by immunoSEQ multiplex PCR; TCRdb stores in-frame clones only, minus some. The sample holds some 320,000 clones, roughly 91% seen once. Sequencing used peripheral blood. The receptors here all came from a woman in her 30s with COVID-19, enrolled during active disease. The CDR3 runs from the conserved cysteine through the conserved F or W. The order of the fields is J gene, V gene, D gene, CDR3 protein. A D gene is named only where the DNA matches it firmly.

TRBJ2-3 TRBV7-9 TRBD2 CASPGWREVPTDTQYF
TRBJ2-5 TRBV6-2/TRBV6-3 TRBD1 CASSSQGDETQYF
TRBJ2-3 TRBV7-8 . CASSSDRGLTDTQYF
TRBJ1-2 TRBV19 . CASSLRGFGYTF
TRBJ2-7 TRBV6-5 . CASSYQGPNSYEQYF
TRBJ1-2 TRBV7-9 TRBD1 CASSWGQELNYGYTF
TRBJ1-2 TRBV29-1 TRBD1 CSATPGDRDGYTF
TRBJ1-6 TRBV28 . CASMGQLYNSPLHF
TRBJ2-2 TRBV11-3 TRBD1 CASSFTGAGELFF
TRBJ1-3 TRBV7-9 . CASSKDTISGNTIYF
TRBJ1-6 TRBV5-1 . CASSLLTDNSPLHF
TRBJ1-2 TRBV7-6 . CASSLTPELYGYTF
TRBJ1-6 TRBV6-5 TRBD1 CASENRGHNSPLHF
TRBJ2-5 TRBV3-1/TRBV3-2 . CASSPQLEGRVGETQYF
TRBJ2-5 TRBV9 TRBD2 CASSVAAGGGQETQYF
TRBJ2-1 TRBV30 TRBD2 CACKPGLAGGNEQFF
TRBJ1-1 TRBV3-1/TRBV3-2 . CASSYSGSTEAFF
TRBJ1-5 TRBV15 . CATSSIRGWNQPQHF
TRBJ2-7 TRBV11-2 TRBD2 CASSLGTSGGAEQYF
TRBJ2-7 TRBV28 . CASSLPSPRYEQYF
TRBJ1-5 TRBV7-2 . CASSLVWGGSQHF
TRBJ2-2 TRBV24-1 . CATSDSRTANTGELFF
TRBJ1-3 TRBV28 TRBD1 CASTSRQGSGNTIYF
TRBJ1-2 TRBV7-2 . CASRARRANGYTF
TRBJ1-2 TRBV30 . CAWSVLRTDYYGYTF
TRBJ2-1 TRBV3-1/TRBV3-2 TRBD2 CASSQQLAGKQFF
TRBJ2-3 TRBV7-2 TRBD2 CASSLLPSGGRSRQYF
TRBJ1-3 TRBV4-1 . CASSLGRGYSGNTIYF
TRBJ2-5 TRBV4-1 . CASRPTKDTRTQYF
TRBJ1-1 TRBV2 . CASGDSMNTEAFF
TRBJ2-1 TRBV6-5 TRBD1 CASRRTGAAHEQFF
TRBJ1-2 TRBV5-6 . CASSPGGYAQGYGYTF
TRBJ1-5 TRBV2 . CASSGRYEPQHF
TRBJ2-3 TRBV7-8 . CASSLIGTDTQYF
TRBJ1-2 TRBV5-3 TRBD1 CARSSRRDREGCNYGYTF
TRBJ1-1 TRBV2 . CASSGTVNTEAFF
TRBJ2-1 TRBV6-8 . CASSYSIRGETKSDYNEQFF
TRBJ1-2 TRBV27 TRBD1 CANRPGQGSHGYTF
TRBJ1-5 TRBV3-1/TRBV3-2 . CASSPGFGNQPQHF
TRBJ2-7 TRBV19 TRBD1 CASMSDRSYEQYF
TRBJ1-3 TRBV18 . CASSPPYRAGNTIYF
TRBJ1-5 TRBV19 . CASSIDLNQPQHF
TRBJ2-2 TRBV6-5 TRBD1 CASIPGTGPGELFF
TRBJ2-6 TRBV4-1 TRBD1 CASSPFPGQGAPGANVLTF
TRBJ2-1 TRBV15 TRBD2 CATSRVTGTSDYNEQFF
TRBJ1-3 TRBV6-1 . CASSDGISGNTIYF
TRBJ1-1 TRBV11-3 . CASSRRGTEAFF
TRBJ2-5 TRBV28 TRBD2 CASTERGMAETQYF
TRBJ1-3 TRBV27 . CASSQRSSGNTIYF
TRBJ1-2 TRBV19 . CASSMHRVYGYTF
TRBJ1-6 TRBV7-8 TRBD1 CASRYAGTGPSPLHF
TRBJ2-7 TRBV4-1 . CASTLGVLAPFEQYF
TRBJ2-7 TRBV18 . CASSDRPRTSYEQYF
TRBJ1-2 TRBV2 . CASSEVYRDNYGYTF
TRBJ2-7 TRBV21-1 . CASRRQGGLYEQYF